The 24 T cell receptor beta chains below come from one sample, sequenced in a study of identical twins. TCRdb used MiXCR to reprocess the 5' RACE reads, holding one entry per CDR3 protein. The sample lists about 690,000 distinct CDR3 sequences; around 21% were seen once. These data also formed part of another study, on T cells expressing NK-cell markers.

Sequenced input: PBMCs. Every receptor here comes from a woman under 30 in good health.

This clonotype was seen ten or more times. The CDR3 is CASSSLLAGGTDTQYF. The CDR3 bases are TGTGCCAGCAGTTCCTTACTGGCGGGAGGCACAGATACGCAGTATTTT. The rearrangement uses TRBV6-5 and TRBJ2-3, with 7 bases that match TRBD2. V lost 4 bases, J lost 1 base, and 8 bases stayed unmatched. The CDR3 covers 16 residues. Germline loops: CDR1 MNHEY, CDR2 SVGAGI.

This chain connects TRBV12-3 or TRBV12-4 to TRBJ2-2, with TRBD2 identical over 10 bases. The junction had 15 bases not matched to a gene; V was cut back by 5 bases and J by 3 bases. This CDR3 contains 19 residues. In nucleotides, the CDR3 is TGTGCCAGCAGTCCCGGCTGGACTAGCGGTAGCGGGGACACCGGGGAGCTGTTTTTT. Translation gives CASSPGWTSGSGDTGELFF.

This chain links TRBV4-1 with TRBJ2-1; possible D gene TRBD2, 6 bases. The germline CDR1 and CDR2 sequences are MGHRA and YSYEKL. This CDR3 has 15 amino acids. V shed 0 bases and J shed 8 bases, with 14 bases lying between them. The CDR3 loop reads CASSQDRGGMYEQFF. The CDR3 coding sequence is TGCGCCAGCAGCCAAGATAGGGGCGGGATGTATGAGCAGTTCTTC.

In its sample, this clonotype was seen a few times. J is TRBJ2-7 and V is TRBV20-1; TRBD1 matches 9 bases. The CDR3 is 14 amino acids. Per the germline V gene, CDR1 is DFQATT and CDR2 is SNEGSKA (reference sequence). The V segment lost 6 bases and the J segment 2 bases; nucleotides outside the gene matches: 8. CDR3 DNA sequence: TGCAGTGCCACTGACCGGGACAGGGCCTACGAGCAGTACTTC. This encodes CSATDRDRAYEQYF.

There are many counts of this clonotype. J is TRBJ2-5 and V is TRBV5-1; TRBD2 matches at 15 bases. This CDR3 has 16 residues. Germline assignment: CDR1 SGHRS and CDR2 YFSETQ. V was clipped by 4 bases and J by 1 base; unmatched bases: 2. The CDR3 is CASSGTSGGFQETQYF. The CDR3 DNA sequence: TGCGCCAGCAGCGGGACTAGCGGGGGGTTCCAAGAGACCCAGTACTTC.

The V call is TRBV10-3, the J call TRBJ2-2, with 12 bases lining up with TRBD2. The V and J ends lost 4 bases and 2 bases, in that order; junction bases with no gene match: 2. Germline V gene data show CDR1 as ENHRY and CDR2 as SYGVKD. CDR3 length: 16 residues. The CDR3: CAISGGLAGNTGELFF. CDR3 nucleotides: TGTGCCATCAGTGGAGGACTAGCGGGAAACACCGGGGAGCTGTTTTTT.

This chain connects TRBV5-1 to TRBJ2-3; D call uncertain. Germline V gene data show CDR1 as SGHRS and CDR2 as YFSETQ. Trimming took off 0 bases at V and 8 bases at J, with 13 bases between the two ends. The CDR3 is 14 residues long. The DNA of the CDR3 is TGCGCCAGCAGCTTGGTACCCCCCACGGTTACGCAGTATTTT. The encoded protein is CASSLVPPTVTQYF.

In its sample, this clonotype was seen a few times. The rearrangement joins TRBV7-9 to TRBJ2-7, with TRBD1 identical over 10 bases. Germline V gene sequence: CDR1 SEHNR, CDR2 FQNEAQ (reference sequence). This CDR3 is 13 amino acids long. The V segment lost 3 bases and the J segment 9 bases; nucleotides outside the gene matches: 5. This CDR3 is CASSLRGQGVQYF. CDR3 nucleotide sequence: TGTGCCAGCAGCTTGAGAGGACAGGGGGTGCAGTACTTC.

The CDR3 loop is CASSAREDPYNEQFF. Written as DNA, the CDR3 is TGTGCCAGCTCAGCGCGGGAGGACCCCTACAATGAGCAGTTCTTC. V is TRBV18 and J is TRBJ2-1, with 8 bases identical to TRBD2. CDR3 size: 15 residues. Germline V gene lookup returns CDR1 KGHSH and CDR2 LQKENI. The ends lost 5 bases at V and 2 bases at J; junction bases unmatched: 5.

The chain is built from TRBV7-9 and TRBJ2-1; weak D call: TRBD2 (5 bases). The V gene's germline CDR1 is SEHNR and CDR2 FQNEAQ (reference sequence). V lost 3 bases to trimming and J lost 7 bases, with 16 bases between them. This CDR3 comprises 15 residues. In DNA, the CDR3 is TGTGCCAGCAGCTTGGGAGAGGGCATGGTAAATGAGCAGTTCTTC. Its protein is CASSLGEGMVNEQFF. Together with reference TRBV7-9 and TRBJ2-1, the CDR3 gives the full variable domain: DTGVSQNPRHKITKRGQNVTFRCDPISEHNRLYWYRQTLGQGPEFLTYFQNEAQLEKSRLLSDRFSAERPKGSFSTLEIQRTEQGDSAMYLCASSLGEGMVNEQFFGPGTRLTVL.

At least ten counts were recorded for this clonotype. V is TRBV5-1 and J is TRBJ1-1; 10 positions agree with TRBD1. The CDR3 is 13 residues long. The V and J ends lost 4 bases and 8 bases, in that order; junction bases with no gene match: 5. CDR1 and CDR2 (germline): SGHRS, YFSETQ. The CDR3 loop reads CASSETGGSEAFF. The CDR3 bases are TGCGCCAGCAGCGAGACAGGGGGCTCGGAAGCTTTCTTT. The variable domain in full, with the rest retrieved from reference TRBV5-1 and TRBJ1-1, is KAGVTQTPRYLIKTRGQQVTLSCSPISGHRSVSWYQQTPGQGLQFLFEYFSETQRNKGNFPGRFSGRQFSNSRSEMNVSTLELGDSALYLCASSETGGSEAFFGQGTRLTVV.

The chain couples TRBV20-1 to TRBJ2-3; 8 bases fit TRBD1. The J segment lost 6 bases and the V segment lost 6 bases, leaving 17 bases of the junction unmatched. CDR3 length equals 16 residues. Germline CDR1 DFQATT, CDR2 SNEGSKA (reference sequence). CDR3 nucleotides: TGCAGTGCCAACCCGGGACAGGAAAAATTAGGGGATACGCAGTATTTT. Its protein product is CSANPGQEKLGDTQYF.

This sequence joins TRBV20-1 and TRBJ2-7; 7 bases are shared with TRBD2. The CDR3 contains 13 residues. Germline V CDR1 and CDR2: DFQATT, SNEGSKA (reference sequence). Trimming took 5 bases from V and 0 from J; bases not matched to a gene: 4. CDR3 loop: CSALLAASYEQYF. CDR3 nucleotide sequence: TGCAGTGCTCTCCTAGCGGCCTCCTACGAGCAGTACTTC.

The genes are TRBV6-1 and TRBJ1-5, with D perhaps TRBD1 (5 bases). Germline loops: CDR1 MNHNS, CDR2 SASEGT. The V and J ends lost 6 bases and 7 bases respectively, with 16 bases between them. This CDR3 comprises 14 residues. CDR3 nucleotide sequence: TGTGCCAGCAGGGCCGGGGGGGAAGGGCAGCCCCAGCATTTT. This translates into CASRAGGEGQPQHF.

The V and J genes are TRBV7-9 and TRBJ2-7, with 7 bases identical to TRBD1. There are 14 residues in the CDR3. V lost 4 bases, J lost 4 bases, and 7 bases stayed unmatched. The germline V gene encodes CDR1 SEHNR and CDR2 FQNEAQ (reference sequence). The CDR3 loop is CASSSTGTEYEQYF. The CDR3, as DNA: TGTGCCAGCAGCTCGACAGGGACGGAATACGAGCAGTACTTC.

This clonotype showed up just a few times. This chain links TRBV12-3 or TRBV12-4 with TRBJ2-4; perhaps D is TRBD1 or TRBD2 (5 bases each). Trimming stripped 7 bases from V and 3 bases from J, with 13 bases between. The CDR3 length is 14 residues. The CDR3 DNA sequence: TGTGCCAGCACCTTAACTGGGGGCAAAAACATTCAGTACTTC. Translated: CASTLTGGKNIQYF.

V is TRBV21-1 and J is TRBJ1-2; TRBD1, the table's D call, lacks a check against the DNA. TRBV21-1 corresponds to a pseudogene. The CDR3 sequence is 19 residues long. In DNA, the CDR3 is TGTGCCAGCAGCAAAGAGGCAGGGGGGACCAAGCAGGGGATGTATGGCTACACCTTC. Translated: CASSKEAGGTKQGMYGYTF.

The chain combines TRBV12-3 or TRBV12-4 with TRBJ2-2, with TRBD2 matching 8 bases. The CDR3 length is 14 residues. V lost 8 bases and J lost 7; bases outside the gene matches: 9. DNA for the CDR3: TGTGCCAGCGGCGGGCGGGAGGCAGTCGGGGAGCTGTTTTTT. Translating gives CASGGREAVGELFF.

The chain combines TRBV11-2 with TRBJ1-3; no clear D. The CDR3 is made up of 15 amino acids. Germline CDR1 reads SGHAT; CDR2 reads FQNNGV. Trimming stripped 5 bases from V and 0 bases from J, with 11 bases between. CDR3 amino acids: CASSVQRSSGNTIYF. DNA of the CDR3: TGTGCCAGCAGCGTACAGCGAAGCTCTGGAAACACCATATATTTT.

V gene TRBV12-3 or TRBV12-4 combines with J gene TRBJ2-7; D gene unclear. This CDR3 is 14 amino acids long. Between the trimmed V and J ends, which lost 3 bases and 5 bases, there was a span of 14 bases. The CDR3 DNA is TGTGCCAGCAGTTTCGGGTTTGGGCTCCACGAGCAGTACTTC. This gives the protein CASSFGFGLHEQYF.

This clonotype was observed at least ten times. This chain uses TRBV27 with TRBJ2-1; D is undetermined. In germline, CDR1 is MNHEY, CDR2 SMNVEV (reference sequence). V lost 4 bases and J 8 bases, leaving 12 bases between the germline ends. The CDR3 consists of 13 residues. The CDR3 reads CASSYSWVHEQFF. Here the CDR3 DNA reads TGTGCCAGCAGTTACAGTTGGGTCCATGAGCAGTTCTTC.

This clonotype came up many times. This rearrangement joins TRBV6-2 or TRBV6-3 to TRBJ2-5; 7 bases are a match to TRBD1. V lost 5 bases, J lost 5 bases, and 5 bases stayed unmatched. The V gene's germline CDR1 is MNHEY and CDR2 SVGEGT. The length of the CDR3 is 13 residues. The CDR3 DNA reads TGTGCCAGCAGTACGAAACAGGGGGAGACCCAGTACTTC. This codes for CASSTKQGETQYF.

The chain combines TRBV6-2 or TRBV6-3 with TRBJ2-3, with D uncertain. V gave up 8 bases and J gave up 1 base, with 16 bases separating them. The CDR3 has 15 residues. The V gene's germline CDR1 is MNHEY and CDR2 SVGEGT. The CDR3 bases are TGTGCCAGCGGGTCTCAGCTTTTCCGCACAGATACGCAGTATTTT. Its protein product is CASGSQLFRTDTQYF.

In its sample, this clonotype was seen many times. J is TRBJ1-4 and V is TRBV29-1, with D possibly being TRBD1 (5 bases). Germline CDR1 reads SQVTM; CDR2 reads ANQGSEA. The V gene lost 7 bases and the J gene lost 6 bases, with 12 bases spanning the gap. The CDR3 has 12 amino acids. The CDR3 reads CSASGGYEKLFF. The CDR3 nucleotides are TGCAGCGCCTCCGGGGGGTATGAAAAACTGTTTTTT.